This TCR beta chain was identified in a study of CD8+ T cells in alopecia areata. V lost 6 bases and J lost 0, with 8 bases in between. The length of the CDR3 is 13 residues. The germline gives CDR1 MNHEY, CDR2 SMNVEV (reference sequence). Study findings and constraints: Scalp repertoires also include resident alphabeta T cells from normal skin.

Samples from alopecia areata patients were lesional scalp punch biopsies and peripheral blood. Extracted from the samples, RNA was reverse transcribed into cDNA to serve as the sequencing template. TCRdb keeps only in-frame clones here, not all; method: immunoSEQ multiplex PCR. The table has approximately 99,000 clones, 50% to 70% seen once; the top ten hold around 25%. For this clone: Its target is not known. Distinct nucleotide sequences in the sample also encode this CDR3.

The rearrangement links TRBV27 to TRBJ1-1; D might be TRBD1 (5 bases). The TCR comes from a human donor with alopecia areata. Source material: NKG2D-low CD8+ T cells sorted from blood. The CDR3 here is CASSQGVNTEAFF. CDR3 nucleotides: TGTGCCAGCAGCCAGGGTGTGAACACTGAAGCTTTCTTT.